This T cell receptor beta chain was recorded in a study of blood T cell repertoires in COVID-19. The overall study: Collection of acute and convalescent COVID-19 samples took place in the United States, Italy and Spain.

The CDR3 extends over 15 amino acids. Losses at the gene ends were 5 bases for V and 6 bases for J; bases not matched to a gene: 10. CDR1 and CDR2 (germline): SEHNR, FQNEAQ (reference sequence). TCRdb keeps only in-frame clones here, not all; method: immunoSEQ multiplex PCR. This repertoire shows under 300,000 clones, about four fifths found once; its top ten account for roughly 1.9%. The source of this sequence is a man aged 25 to 40 who had recovered from COVID-19. The material sequenced was peripheral blood. The V call is TRBV7-9, the J call TRBJ1-2; 9 nucleotides agree with TRBD1. DNA of the CDR3: TGTGCCAGCAGCCAGGGACAGGGAGATACCAATGGCTACACCTTC. Its translation: CASSQGQGDTNGYTF. The entire variable domain, with the rest obtained from reference TRBV7-9 and TRBJ1-2, is as follows: DTGVSQNPRHKITKRGQNVTFRCDPISEHNRLYWYRQTLGQGPEFLTYFQNEAQLEKSRLLSDRFSAERPKGSFSTLEIQRTEQGDSAMYLCASSQGQGDTNGYTFGSGTRLTVV.